This T cell receptor beta chain is drawn from a study of T cell repertoires in cytomegalovirus infection. One entry per CDR3 protein, called by TCRdb with MiXCR from the reads. Among around 290,000 distinct CDR3 sequences listed, about a quarter were seen once. The CDR3 loop spans 16 amino acids. V was shortened by 5 bases and J by 0 bases, with 16 bases between the two germline ends. Per germline, CDR1 SGHAT and CDR2 FQNNGV. V gene TRBV11-2 combines with J gene TRBJ2-5; no firm D call. Sequencing input: PBMCs. The clonotype was recovered from a human donor in good health (CMV status not recorded). Some clones in this sample may be carry-over from other donors' samples. The CDR3 DNA follows: TGTGCCAGCAGCCAACCCACGGCAGGCTACCAAGAGACCCAGTACTTC. Encoded protein: CASSQPTAGYQETQYF.